Sequencing of this TCR beta chain was carried out in a study of CD8 T cell repertoires and HIV-1 epitope variants. Study summary: Controls were a CMV, EBV and flu pool, Ebola AY9, and no peptide. Epitopes were three Gag families plus Nef HW9 and YT9. Equal numbers of autologous T cell-negative cells presented antigen to enriched T cells.

Between the trimmed V and J ends, which lost 0 bases and 3 bases, there was a span of 14 bases. The CDR3 loop spans 16 amino acids. Germline CDR1 is MGHRA and CDR2 is YSYEKL. This clone was seen a handful of times. The antigen remains unidentified. Clones were sequenced by immunoSEQ multiplex PCR, and TCRdb holds only the in-frame ones, with some missing. The sample carries about 5,600 clones, approximately 68% recorded once. The sequenced sample consisted of cultured CD8+ T cells derived from PBMCs. This chain joins TRBV4-1 and TRBJ1-2; D remains unclear. This TCR came from a male donor with HIV. The CDR3 here is CASSQDPVELDYGYTF. DNA of the CDR3: TGCGCCAGCAGCCAAGATCCCGTCGAACTCGACTATGGCTACACCTTC.